Below are 7 T cell receptor beta chains sequenced from a single sample in a study of graft-versus-host responses after intestinal transplantation. Clones were sequenced by immunoSEQ multiplex PCR, and TCRdb holds only the in-frame ones, with some missing. The data show 9,600 or so clones, roughly 95% seen once. The source material was bone marrow, sampled 521 days after intestinal transplantation. The source of these receptors is a human patient who received an intestinal transplant, so some T cells may come from the graft donor.

A single count supports this clone. The V and J genes are TRBV5-1 and TRBJ2-7, with 9 bases fitting TRBD1. CDR1 and CDR2 from the germline V gene are SGHRS and YFSETQ. The junction had 2 bases not matched to a gene; V was cut back by 0 bases and J by 10 bases. CDR3 length equals 12 residues. CDR3 loop: CASSLGTGVQYF. DNA of the CDR3: TGCGCCAGCAGCTTGGGGACAGGGGTTCAGTACTTC. Together with reference TRBV5-1 and TRBJ2-7, the CDR3 gives the full variable domain: KAGVTQTPRYLIKTRGQQVTLSCSPISGHRSVSWYQQTPGQGLQFLFEYFSETQRNKGNFPGRFSGRQFSNSRSEMNVSTLELGDSALYLCASSLGTGVQYFGPGTRLTVT.

The gene calls are TRBV28 and TRBJ2-1; D unresolved. The ends were cut back, 0 bases at V and 4 bases at J, with 7 bases in the middle. The V gene's germline CDR1 is MDHEN and CDR2 SYDVKM. The CDR3 contains 14 residues. This CDR3 is CASSLWGIYNEQFF. The DNA of the CDR3 is TGTGCCAGCAGTTTATGGGGGATTTACAATGAGCAGTTCTTC.

The chain combines TRBV6-5 with TRBJ2-1; D is possibly TRBD1 (5 bases). V shed 2 bases and J shed 14 bases, with 13 bases lying between them. CDR1 MNHEY and CDR2 SVGAGI come from the germline V gene. The CDR3 sequence is 12 residues long. As DNA, the CDR3 is TGTGCCAGCAGTTACCTCGGGCAGGGAAAGTTCTTC. Protein sequence: CASSYLGQGKFF.

This chain's CDR3 is CASSGETGRGFHEQYF. The CDR3 DNA follows: TGTGCCAGCAGCGGGGAGACCGGACGGGGTTTCCACGAGCAGTACTTC. The J gene is TRBJ2-7, the V gene TRBV5-4; D may be TRBD2 (5 bases). CDR1 is SGHNT and CDR2 is YYREEE in the germline V gene (reference sequence). The CDR3 covers 16 residues. V was pared by 4 bases and J by 5 bases, with 22 bases between.

The genes are TRBV7-2 and TRBJ2-2, with D possibly being TRBD2 (6 bases). Germline V gene lookup returns CDR1 SGHTA and CDR2 FQGNSA. With 1 base removed from V and 5 bases from J, the gap between germline ends came to 14 bases. The CDR3 is made up of 16 amino acids. DNA of the CDR3: TGTGCCAGCAGCTTAGATCCTCGTGGAGGGACCGGGGAGCTGTTTTTT. Residues: CASSLDPRGGTGELFF.

The rearrangement links TRBV19 to TRBJ2-7, with TRBD2 matching 11 bases. V lost 5 bases and J lost 3; bases outside the gene matches: 6. Germline loops: CDR1 LNHDA, CDR2 SQIVND (reference sequence). The CDR3 length is 15 residues. The CDR3 spells CASSATSGRSYEQYF. For the CDR3, the DNA is TGTGCCAGTAGTGCCACTAGCGGGAGAAGCTACGAGCAGTACTTC.

V gene TRBV6-1 combines with J gene TRBJ2-7; D may match TRBD1 or TRBD2 (6 bases each). V lost 2 bases, J lost 2 bases, and 16 bases lay in between. The CDR3 covers 16 residues. Germline V gene sequence: CDR1 MNHNS, CDR2 SASEGT. In nucleotides, the CDR3 is TGTGCCAGCAGTGAAATTGAGCAGGGGAGGCCCTACGAGCAGTACTTC. Encoded protein: CASSEIEQGRPYEQYF.